This T cell receptor beta chain was sequenced for a study of long-term antiretroviral therapy in people with HIV. Study as a whole: Collection of the earliest samples took place about a decade ahead of the 2015 immediate-ART recommendation.

About this clone: Its antigen is unknown.

Sequencing relied on immunoSEQ assay v3.0, run at survey level. Sequencing aimed at roughly 40,000-55,000 T-cell genomes per sample. The assay was immunoSEQ multiplex PCR, and TCRdb's table has in-frame clones only and misses some. The profile shows almost 30,000 clones, over 80% of them singletons. The length of the CDR3 is 16 residues. The V gene lost 2 bases and the J gene lost 0 bases, with 13 bases spanning the gap. CDR1 is SGHRS and CDR2 is YFSETQ in the germline V gene. General observations from the study: Dominance of pre-ART expanded clones persisted, fluctuating and often declining after ART.

Post-ART PBMC samples numbered at least two per donor, and pre-ART ones at least one. The chain couples TRBV5-1 to TRBJ2-3; D gene ambiguous. This TCR came from a man in his fifties with HIV. This sample comprised unsorted PBMCs, obtained 3.2 years before starting antiretroviral therapy. The chain's CDR3 is CASSFRAVTSTDTQYF. CDR3 in DNA: TGCGCCAGCAGCTTCAGAGCCGTTACTAGCACAGATACGCAGTATTTT.